This TCR beta chain was identified in a study of blood T cell repertoires in COVID-19. Sequencing was performed with immunoSEQ multiplex PCR; in TCRdb, only in-frame clones are kept and a portion is missing. The sample records more than 200,000 clones, roughly four fifths being singletons. Participant age was roughly 18 to 89 years, and participants resided in 20 to 30 US areas. V trimming: 0 bases; J trimming: 7 bases; junction bases outside the gene matches: 7. CDR1 MNHEY and CDR2 SMNVEV come from the germline V gene (reference sequence). This CDR3 comprises 16 residues. This TCR was sampled from a man aged 55 to 69 who had recovered from COVID-19. The chain has TRBV27 and TRBJ1-5, with 9 nucleotides matching TRBD1. The sequenced sample was PBMCs or T cells enriched from blood (not recorded which). The CDR3 region has the DNA TGTGCCAGCAGTTTATCGAAGGGACAGGGTATCCAGCCCCAGCATTTT. Translation gives CASSLSKGQGIQPQHF.